The source of this T cell receptor (beta chain) is a study of blood T cell repertoires in COVID-19. Background on the study: The United States, Italy and Spain provided the acute and convalescent COVID-19 samples.

In the original analysis: Estimation of nucleated cell counts relied on the amplification of reference gene primers. Libraries were prepared by immunoSEQ multiplex PCR; TCRdb keeps only in-frame clonotypes and omits some of them. The V and J calls and the clone size are those of that table, but D and trimming were determined from the DNA. The repertoire consists of 350,000 to 550,000 clones, with more than 85% occurring once and the leading ten covering more than 4%. In germline, CDR1 is MNHNS, CDR2 SASEGT. CDR3 size: 16 residues. The ends lost 4 bases at V and 0 bases at J; junction bases unmatched: 5.

The TCR was taken from a woman in her 30s with acute or convalescent COVID-19. J is TRBJ1-4 and V is TRBV6-1; 7 bases fit TRBD1. Sequences were obtained from peripheral blood. CDR3 loop: CASSGRTGPTNEKLFF. The DNA for the CDR3 is TGTGCCAGCAGTGGCAGGACAGGCCCAACTAATGAAAAACTGTTTTTT.